The entry that follows covers one TCR beta chain sequence. Its antigen specificity is not known. No qualities accompany the bases; no much larger clone lies one base away. The source of the sample is a study of blood T cell repertoires in COVID-19 (dated by TCRdb to 2020 to 2022). For the wider study: Samples from collaborators originated in the United States, Italy and Spain and spanned both the acute and convalescent phases of COVID-19. The samples were drawn from two sources: the first 160 participants of the ongoing ImmuneRACE study, and 1,000 to 1,500 subjects contributed by 6 global collaborators. Subjects who had been exposed to COVID-19, were actively infected with it, or had recovered from it provided the deeply sampled blood TCRbeta repertoires that made up the dataset. Where available, HLA class I and class II types were obtained from metadata supplied by the sample provider rather than from assay-based typing. A de-identified subject ID, COVID-19 status, age in years and sex were almost always included in the sample metadata. The prospective study material was composed of cDNA or gDNA derived from T cells, B-cell-depleted T cells, or PBMCs. The repertoires were made available in a free public database intended to serve as a resource for research on the immune response to SARS-CoV-2.

Collaborating institutions collected whole blood in K2EDTA tubes following their own protocols. For TCRbeta analysis, collaborator samples were shipped as frozen whole blood, as isolated PBMCs, or as DNA extracted from either sample type. The immunoSEQ Assay, a bias-controlled multiplex PCR, was used to amplify TCRbeta CDR3 regions from genomic DNA. Regarding the original processing steps: The number of nucleated cells in each sample was estimated from the amplification of reference gene primers within the assay. To quantify the absolute abundance of each unique TCRbeta CDR3 rearrangement, sequence reads were collapsed and filtered. Productive Simpson clonality was computed per sample as the square root of Simpson's diversity index over productive rearrangements. The immuneACCESS repertoire file appears here via TCRdb, limited to in-frame rearrangements. These files lack a portion of the clones; in checked studies, under half of the deficit traces to unresolved V genes, and the cause of the others is not known. For V, J and clone size, that table is used; D and trimming come from the DNA. For this sample there are 200,000 to 250,000 clones; roughly 81% appear just once. The top ten hold about 8% of the sample.

The full study reports these points: The amount of clinical and demographic metadata varied by source and participant and was provided uncurated.

After removal of 6 bases from V and 4 bases from J, the junction retains 9 bases not matched to a gene. The germline V gene (reference sequence) gives CDR1 as LNHDA and CDR2 as SQIVND. The CDR3 runs 16 amino acids, cysteine and phenylalanine included. The retained sequence is limited to the CDR3, 48 bases, with the frame set at the first base. The receptor comes from a woman in her forties or fifties with active or convalescent COVID-19. Sequenced input: peripheral blood. This chain is built from TRBV19 and TRBJ2-1; 10 bases in between match TRBD1. The CDR3 loop reads CASSRDRGRVYNEQFF. At the DNA level, the sequence is TGTGCCAGTAGCCGGGACAGGGGTCGAGTTTACAATGAGCAGTTCTTC.